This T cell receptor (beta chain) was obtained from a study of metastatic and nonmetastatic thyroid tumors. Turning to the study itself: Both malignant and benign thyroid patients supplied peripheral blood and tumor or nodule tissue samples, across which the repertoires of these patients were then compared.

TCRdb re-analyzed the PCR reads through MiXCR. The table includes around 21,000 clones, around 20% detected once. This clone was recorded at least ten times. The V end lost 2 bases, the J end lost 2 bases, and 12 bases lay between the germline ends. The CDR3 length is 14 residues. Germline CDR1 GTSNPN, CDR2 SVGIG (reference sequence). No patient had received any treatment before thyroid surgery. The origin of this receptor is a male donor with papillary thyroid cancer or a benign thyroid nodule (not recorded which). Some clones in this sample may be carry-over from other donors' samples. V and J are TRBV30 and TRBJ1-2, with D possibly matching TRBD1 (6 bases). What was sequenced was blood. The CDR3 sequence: CAWSRGGQNYGYTF. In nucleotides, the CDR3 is TGTGCCTGGAGTCGGGGGGGGCAGAACTATGGCTACACCTTC. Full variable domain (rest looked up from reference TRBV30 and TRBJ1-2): SQTIHQWPATLVQPVGSPLSLECTVEGTSNPNLYWYRQAAGRGLQLLFYSVGIGQISSEVPQNLSASRPQDRQFILSSKKLLLSDSGFYLCAWSRGGQNYGYTFGSGTRLTVV.